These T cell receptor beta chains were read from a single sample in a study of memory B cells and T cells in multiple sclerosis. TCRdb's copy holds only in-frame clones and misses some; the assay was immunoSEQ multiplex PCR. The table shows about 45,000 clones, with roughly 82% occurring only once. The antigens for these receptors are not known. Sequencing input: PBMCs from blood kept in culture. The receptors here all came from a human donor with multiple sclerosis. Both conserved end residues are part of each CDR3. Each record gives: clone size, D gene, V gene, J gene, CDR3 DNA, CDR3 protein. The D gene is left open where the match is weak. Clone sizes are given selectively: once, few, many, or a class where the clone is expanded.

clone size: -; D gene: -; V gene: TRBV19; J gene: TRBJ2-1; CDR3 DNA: TGTGCCAGTAGTATAGTAACTCAGGATGAGCAGTTCTTC; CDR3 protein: CASSIVTQDEQFF
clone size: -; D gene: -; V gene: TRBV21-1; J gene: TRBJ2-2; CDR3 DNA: TGTGCCAGCAGCAAAGCTGGACAGGGGAACACCGGGGAGCTGTTTTTT; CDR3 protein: CASSKAGQGNTGELFF
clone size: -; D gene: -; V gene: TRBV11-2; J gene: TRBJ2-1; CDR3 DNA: TGTGCCAGCAGCTCCTCCGACAGATACAATGAGCAGTTCTTC; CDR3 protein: CASSSSDRYNEQFF
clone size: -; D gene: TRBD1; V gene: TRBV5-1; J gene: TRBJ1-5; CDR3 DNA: TGCGCCAGCAGCTCCGGTGACAGGGACAATCAGCCCCAGCATTTT; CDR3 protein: CASSSGDRDNQPQHF
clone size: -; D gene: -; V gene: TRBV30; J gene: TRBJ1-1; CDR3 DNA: TGTGCCTGGAGTACCGGGTGGAACACTGAAGCTTTCTTT; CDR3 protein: CAWSTGWNTEAFF
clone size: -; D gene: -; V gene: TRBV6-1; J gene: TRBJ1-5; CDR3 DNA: TGTGCCAGCCTTTCGGGCCAGGTCAATCAGCCCCAGCATTTT; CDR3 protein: CASLSGQVNQPQHF
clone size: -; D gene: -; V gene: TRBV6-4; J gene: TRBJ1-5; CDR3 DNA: TGTGCCAGCAGTGCCCGATCACGCGATCGGGTGAGTGGCAATCAGCCCCAGCATTTT; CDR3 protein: CASSARSRDRVSGNQPQHF
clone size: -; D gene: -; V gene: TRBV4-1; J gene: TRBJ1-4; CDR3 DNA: TGCGCCAGCACAAAGTCCGGGACTGGGGATGAAAAACTGTTTTTT; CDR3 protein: CASTKSGTGDEKLFF
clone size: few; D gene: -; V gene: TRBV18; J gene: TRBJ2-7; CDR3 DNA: TGTGCCAGCTCACCCTCGGGGTTCGACGAGCAGTACTTC; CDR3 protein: CASSPSGFDEQYF
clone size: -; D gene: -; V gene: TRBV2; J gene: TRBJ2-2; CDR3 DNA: TGTGCCAGCACTCCGAGACAGCAAAACACCGGGGAGCTGTTTTTT; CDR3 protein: CASTPRQQNTGELFF
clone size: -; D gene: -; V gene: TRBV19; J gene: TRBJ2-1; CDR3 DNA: TGTGCCAGTAGTTCTCCGGGGGCCTCCTACAATGAGCAGTTCTTC; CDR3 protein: CASSSPGASYNEQFF
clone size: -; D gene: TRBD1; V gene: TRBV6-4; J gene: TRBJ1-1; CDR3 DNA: TGTGCCAGCAGTCCCGGGACAGGGGGGCCGAACACTGAAGCTTTCTTT; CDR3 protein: CASSPGTGGPNTEAFF
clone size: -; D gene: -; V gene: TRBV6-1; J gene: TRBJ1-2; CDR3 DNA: TGTGCCAGCACCAGAAGCAGGGCGGGAGATGGCTACACCTTC; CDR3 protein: CASTRSRAGDGYTF
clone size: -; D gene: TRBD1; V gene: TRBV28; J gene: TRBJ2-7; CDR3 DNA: TGTGCCAGCACCTCCTTTGGGACAGGTGCTAATGAGCAGTACTTC; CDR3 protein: CASTSFGTGANEQYF
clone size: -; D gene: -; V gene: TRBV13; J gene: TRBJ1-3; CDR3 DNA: TGTGCCAGCAGCCGGGACACGGCAGGAAACACCATATATTTT; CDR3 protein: CASSRDTAGNTIYF
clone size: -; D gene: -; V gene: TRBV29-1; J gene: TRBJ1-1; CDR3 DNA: TGCAGCGGAAAAGGGTACACTGAAGCTTTCTTT; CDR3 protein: CSGKGYTEAFF
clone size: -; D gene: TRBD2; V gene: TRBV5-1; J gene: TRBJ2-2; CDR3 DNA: TGCGCCAGCAGCCGACAACTAGCGGGGGGTAACACCGGGGAGCTGTTTTTT; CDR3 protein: CASSRQLAGGNTGELFF
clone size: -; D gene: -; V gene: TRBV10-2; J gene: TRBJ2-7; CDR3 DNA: TGCGCCAGCAGTGAGTCGTTAGGCTACGAGCAGTACTTC; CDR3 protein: CASSESLGYEQYF
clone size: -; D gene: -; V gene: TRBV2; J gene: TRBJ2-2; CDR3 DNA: TGTGCCAGCTCGCCAGGGGATTACACCGGGGAGCTGTTTTTT; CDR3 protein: CASSPGDYTGELFF